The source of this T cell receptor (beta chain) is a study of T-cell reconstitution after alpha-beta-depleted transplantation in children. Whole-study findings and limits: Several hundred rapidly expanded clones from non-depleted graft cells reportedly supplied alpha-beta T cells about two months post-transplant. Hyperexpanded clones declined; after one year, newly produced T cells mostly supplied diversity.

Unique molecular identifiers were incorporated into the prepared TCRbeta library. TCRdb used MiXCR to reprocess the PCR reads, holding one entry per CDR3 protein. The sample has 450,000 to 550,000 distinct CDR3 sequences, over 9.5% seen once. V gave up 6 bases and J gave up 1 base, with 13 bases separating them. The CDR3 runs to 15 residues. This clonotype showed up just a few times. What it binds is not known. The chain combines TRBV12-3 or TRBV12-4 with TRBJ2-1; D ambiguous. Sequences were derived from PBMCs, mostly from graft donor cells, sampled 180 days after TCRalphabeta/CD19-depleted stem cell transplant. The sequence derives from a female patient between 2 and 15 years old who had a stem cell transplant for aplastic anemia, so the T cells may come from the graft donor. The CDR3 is CASRTLGESYNEQFF. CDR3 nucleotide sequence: TGTGCCAGCAGGACCCTTGGCGAATCCTACAATGAGCAGTTCTTC.